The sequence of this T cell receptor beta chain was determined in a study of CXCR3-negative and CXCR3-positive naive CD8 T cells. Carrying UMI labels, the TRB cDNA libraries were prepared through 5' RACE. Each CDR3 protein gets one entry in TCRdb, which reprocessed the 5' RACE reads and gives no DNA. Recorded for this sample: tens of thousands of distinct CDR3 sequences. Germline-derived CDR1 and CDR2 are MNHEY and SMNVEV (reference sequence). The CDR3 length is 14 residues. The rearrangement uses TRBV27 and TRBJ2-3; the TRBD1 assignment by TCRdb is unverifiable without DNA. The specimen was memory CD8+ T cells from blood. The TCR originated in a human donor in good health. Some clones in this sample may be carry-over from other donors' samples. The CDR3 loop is CASSWTGGADTQYF.